This T cell receptor beta chain was captured in a study of cytomegalovirus exposure and HLA in healthy donors. General study findings and limits: With high specificity and sensitivity, the classifier reportedly diagnosed cytomegalovirus status.

To note about this clone: Its antigen is currently unknown.

60 Vbeta and 13 Jbeta primers were used in PCR. The protocol was immunoSEQ multiplex PCR, while the TCRdb copy is restricted to in-frame clones and leaves out a portion. Here the sample spans some 130,000 clones, nearly 80% being singletons. Healthy people donating bone marrow made up the donors. The sequence came from a man aged 25 to 45 in good health and CMV-seronegative. Sequences were obtained from PBMCs.

The CDR3 DNA reads as TGTGCCAGCAGCGTAGCCCCCCAAACAGGGGGGATCTACGAGCAGTACTTC. Protein product: CASSVAPQTGGIYEQYF. The chain joins TRBV9 to TRBJ2-7; TRBD1 agrees at 8 bases. Germline CDR1 and CDR2: SGDLS and YYNGEE. V lost 0 bases to trimming and J lost 3 bases; unmatched junction nucleotides: 11. This CDR3 contains 17 residues.